This paragraph reports one T cell receptor (beta chain). This sample was taken from a study of blood T cell repertoires in COVID-19. Turning to the study itself: The United States, Italy and Spain provided the acute and convalescent COVID-19 samples. PBMCs, B-cell-depleted T cells, or T cells provided the cDNA or gDNA that made up the material.

Trimming removed 4 bases at V and 3 bases at J, with 3 bases between. Per the germline V gene, CDR1 is SNHLY and CDR2 is FYNNEI. The CDR3 contains 12 residues. Per the original data handling: Amplification of reference gene primers provided the estimated nucleated cell counts. The assay was immunoSEQ multiplex PCR, and TCRdb's table has in-frame clones only and misses some. The V and J calls and clone size are taken from that table; D and trimming were inferred from the DNA. The table has fewer than 200,000 clones, 75% to 90% seen once. Material for sequencing was peripheral blood. The sequence was collected from an older woman with acute or convalescent COVID-19. The V gene is TRBV2, the J gene TRBJ2-2; D not resolved. The chain's CDR3 is CASSVDTGELFF. The CDR3 DNA is TGTGCCAGCAGTGTAGACACCGGGGAGCTGTTTTTT.